A single sample is the source of the 26 T cell receptor beta chains below, sequenced in a study of blood T cells in healthy people across ages. A J-beta primer mix and a sample-barcoded 5' primer were used in a second PCR of roughly 6 to 12 cycles. TCRdb re-derived calls from the 5' RACE reads in MiXCR, one entry per CDR3 protein. The data hold fewer than 1,200,000 distinct CDR3 sequences, with around 25% observed a single time. A further study also used this sample, focusing on T cells of mothers and their children.

The specimen was blood. All receptors come from a girl aged 2 to 10 in good health.

This clonotype came up a few times. V gene TRBV12-5 combines with J gene TRBJ2-5; D is uncertain. The closer fit of TRBJ2-7 to the DNA end suggests the J call may be wrong. This CDR3 spans 12 amino acids. In germline, CDR1 is LGHNT, CDR2 FRNRAP. CDR3 protein: CASGFDGYEQYF. CDR3 nucleotide sequence: TGTGCTAGTGGGTTTGACGGCTACGAGCAGTACTTC.

This clonotype was observed a handful of times. The chain combines TRBV7-2 with TRBJ1-4; D unresolved. V lost 4 bases and J lost 8, with 14 bases in between. Germline CDR1 SGHTA, CDR2 FQGNSA. This CDR3 contains 14 residues. CDR3 in amino acids: CASSSTTYEEKLFF. The CDR3 DNA reads TGTGCCAGCAGCTCAACGACGTACGAAGAAAAACTGTTTTTT.

This chain links TRBV28 with TRBJ1-1; no clear D gene. The CDR3 has 14 amino acids. Germline V gene lookup returns CDR1 MDHEN and CDR2 SYDVKM. The V gene lost 5 bases and the J gene lost 5 bases, with 15 bases spanning the gap. This chain's CDR3 is CASSNMGVGTEAFF. The CDR3 coding sequence is TGTGCCAGCAGTAACATGGGCGTTGGGACTGAAGCTTTCTTT.

This clonotype was seen a handful of times. CDR3 in DNA: TGTGCCAGCAGCTTTCACCCATCTGGGGCCAACGTCCTGACTTTC. This gives the protein CASSFHPSGANVLTF. The rearrangement links TRBV7-6 to TRBJ2-6; D gene uncertain. Germline CDR1 is SGHVS and CDR2 is FNYEAQ. Deletions cut 3 bases from V and 1 base from J, with 7 bases between. This CDR3 is 15 amino acids long.

The sample holds a few counts of this clonotype. V is TRBV5-6 and J is TRBJ2-3, with 10 positions matching TRBD1. The trim removed 4 bases at V and 2 bases at J, leaving 4 bases unmatched. In germline, CDR1 is SGHDT, CDR2 YYEEEE. CDR3 length: 15 residues. This CDR3 reads CASSGTGEATDTQYF. The CDR3 DNA reads as TGTGCCAGCAGCGGGACAGGGGAGGCCACAGATACGCAGTATTTT.

The table lists this clonotype with a few counts. The genes are TRBV29-1 and TRBJ2-7; 9 bases are shared with TRBD2. In germline, CDR1 is SQVTM, CDR2 ANQGSEA. The trim removed 4 bases at V and 3 bases at J, leaving 4 bases unmatched. This CDR3 is 13 amino acids long. The CDR3 sequence is CSVVTSGFYEQYF. DNA of the CDR3: TGCAGCGTTGTGACTAGCGGCTTCTACGAGCAGTACTTC.

V usage is TRBV7-2 and J usage is TRBJ2-1, with a tentative D call TRBD2 (6 bases). The CDR3 is 17 residues long. Germline assignment: CDR1 SGHTA and CDR2 FQGNSA. Trimming pared 1 base from V and 0 bases from J, leaving 13 bases between. CDR3 in amino acids: CASSLEWGLSSYNEQFF. CDR3 in DNA: TGTGCCAGCAGCTTAGAGTGGGGACTTTCCTCCTACAATGAGCAGTTCTTC.

CDR3 loop: CASSQDMTLSSYEQYF. CDR3 in DNA: TGCGCCAGCAGCCAAGACATGACATTGAGCTCCTACGAGCAGTACTTC. The gene calls are TRBV4-3 and TRBJ2-7, with D unresolved. Germline-derived CDR1 and CDR2 are LGHNA and YSLEER. Trimming removed 0 bases from V and 0 bases from J, with 12 bases in between. The CDR3 has 16 residues.

This clonotype showed up just a few times. In DNA, the CDR3 is TGTGCCAGCAAAGGGAAGATGCAGGGAGGCACCGGGGAGCTGTTTTTT. This gives the protein CASKGKMQGGTGELFF. V usage is TRBV2 and J usage is TRBJ2-2; TRBD2 might be the D (6 bases). Trimming pared 7 bases from V and 4 bases from J, leaving 19 bases between. This CDR3 region has 16 residues. Looked up from germline, CDR1 is SNHLY and CDR2 is FYNNEI.

There are a few counts of this clonotype. The chain employs TRBV21-1 and TRBJ2-4; no check of the table's D call, TRBD2, against the DNA was made. TRBV21-1 is a recognized pseudogene. CDR3 length equals 17 residues. CDR3 residues: CASSASRGGGAKNIQYF. DNA for the CDR3: TGTGCCAGCAGCGCATCTAGGGGAGGGGGGGCCAAAAACATTCAGTACTTC.

This clonotype was picked up a small number of times. Since a much larger clone is just one base distant, this may be a read error. The chain recombines TRBV5-6 with TRBJ2-3; TRBD1 aligns across 9 bases. Germline CDR1 SGHDT, CDR2 YYEEEE. CDR3 length: 15 residues. The trim removed 2 bases at V and 4 bases at J, leaving 5 bases unmatched. CDR3 sequence: CASSLGTGYADTQYF. CDR3 DNA sequence: TGTGCCAGCAGCTTAGGGACAGGGTACGCAGATACGCAGTATTTT.

The chain couples TRBV6-5 to TRBJ1-4; 7 bases map to TRBD1. CDR1 and CDR2 (germline): MNHEY, SVGAGI. Trimming took 5 bases from V and 6 from J; bases not matched to a gene: 9. This CDR3 is 15 amino acids long. The CDR3 loop is CASSRWSDRDEKLFF. The CDR3 nucleotides are TGTGCCAGCAGTCGATGGTCAGACAGGGATGAAAAACTGTTTTTT.

This clonotype was counted at least ten times. V and J are TRBV4-2 and TRBJ1-2, with no clear D. The CDR3 runs 14 residues. Germline-derived CDR1 and CDR2 are LGHNA and YNFKEQ. V lost 0 bases and J lost 7, with 12 bases in between. The CDR3 nucleotides are TGTGCCAGCAGCCAAGAAGCTAGATGGGGTGGCTACACCTTC. Its translation is CASSQEARWGGYTF.

This clonotype was seen more than once but under ten times. The V and J genes are TRBV11-2 and TRBJ2-1; TRBD2 aligns across 12 bases. Losses at the gene ends were 5 bases for V and 8 bases for J; bases not matched to a gene: 7. CDR1 and CDR2 from the germline V gene are SGHAT and FQNNGV. The CDR3 spans 15 residues. CDR3 sequence reads: CASSTLAGGRYEQFF. The CDR3 DNA reads as TGTGCCAGCAGCACCCTAGCGGGAGGGCGGTATGAGCAGTTCTTC.

This clonotype was seen a handful of times. This chain connects TRBV5-8 to TRBJ1-1; D is uncertain. Germline V gene data show CDR1 as SGHTS and CDR2 as YDEGEE. Trimming took 4 bases from V and 6 from J, leaving 10 bases between them. The CDR3 length is 12 residues. The CDR3 loop is CASSLPVPEAFF. The CDR3, as DNA: TGTGCCAGCAGCCTTCCGGTCCCTGAAGCTTTCTTT.

This rearrangement joins TRBV18 to TRBJ2-5, with D perhaps being TRBD1 or TRBD2 (6 bases each). CDR3 length equals 13 residues. In germline, CDR1 is KGHSH, CDR2 LQKENI. Trimming took off 7 bases at V and 1 base at J, with 10 bases between the two ends. In DNA form, the CDR3 reads TGTGCCAGCTTCGGAGGGGGCCAAGAGACCCAGTACTTC. Amino acids: CASFGGGQETQYF.

This clonotype was detected a few times. V gene TRBV5-1 combines with J gene TRBJ1-1; D may be TRBD1 (6 bases). Germline V gives CDR1 SGHRS, CDR2 YFSETQ. Trimming pared 4 bases from V and 1 base from J, leaving 20 bases between. This CDR3 comprises 17 residues. The CDR3 region has the DNA TGCGCCAGCAGCGCGGGGGCGGGAGGAGCCGCGAACACTGAAGCTTTCTTT. Translating gives CASSAGAGGAANTEAFF.

The V call is TRBV7-8, the J call TRBJ2-5; D remains unclear. The germline gives CDR1 SGHVS, CDR2 FQNEAQ. CDR3 length: 13 residues. Deletions cut 3 bases from V and 1 base from J, with 6 bases between. The CDR3: CASSFEIQETQYF. The CDR3 coding sequence is TGTGCCAGCAGCTTCGAGATCCAAGAGACCCAGTACTTC.

CDR3 sequence: CASSADGGKGYTF. For the CDR3, the DNA is TGCGCCAGCAGCGCGGACGGCGGGAAAGGCTACACCTTC. V and J are TRBV5-1 and TRBJ1-2; D gene ambiguous. Looked up from germline, CDR1 is SGHRS and CDR2 is YFSETQ. Trimming removed 4 bases from V and 8 bases from J, with 15 bases in between. The CDR3 consists of 13 residues.

This clonotype was seen repeatedly, ten times or more. The chain carries TRBV7-9 and TRBJ1-1; no reliable D call. Germline loops: CDR1 SEHNR, CDR2 FQNEAQ (reference sequence). The CDR3 has 14 amino acids. The V end was cut by 1 base, the J end by 0 bases, with 6 bases between. The CDR3 loop is CASSLGGVNTEAFF. The CDR3 nucleotides are TGTGCCAGCAGCTTAGGGGGAGTGAACACTGAAGCTTTCTTT.

The chain uses TRBV6-5 and TRBJ2-7; TRBD1 agrees at 9 bases. The germline CDR1 and CDR2 sequences are MNHEY and SVGAGI. CDR3 length: 15 amino acids. Trimming cost V 6 bases and J 2 bases; bases outside gene matches: 8. The chain's CDR3 is CASRHRDRVTYEQYF. The CDR3 coding sequence is TGTGCCAGCAGACACCGGGACAGGGTAACCTACGAGCAGTACTTC.

A single count supports this clonotype. The chain recombines TRBV5-1 with TRBJ1-4; tentative D call: TRBD1 (5 bases). This CDR3 region has 15 residues. V was shortened by 0 bases and J by 6 bases, with 12 bases between the two germline ends. Looked up from germline, CDR1 is SGHRS and CDR2 is YFSETQ. The chain's CDR3 is CASSLDPGLDEKLFF. CDR3 DNA: TGCGCCAGCAGCTTGGATCCGGGACTCGATGAAAAACTGTTTTTT.

This clonotype showed up just a few times. The genes are TRBV7-2 and TRBJ1-5; possibly TRBD1 for D (5 bases). Per the germline V gene, CDR1 is SGHTA and CDR2 is FQGNSA. This CDR3 is 16 amino acids long. The V end lost 2 bases, the J end lost 1 base, and 12 bases lay between the germline ends. The CDR3 region has the DNA TGTGCCAGCAGCTTAATTAGGGGAAGAAGCAATCAGCCCCAGCATTTT. Residues: CASSLIRGRSNQPQHF.

This clonotype was counted a few times. A junction boundary mismatches the germline segment, possibly from a read error. The chain is built from TRBV14 and TRBJ2-1; D is ambiguous. Germline CDR1 and CDR2: SGHDN and FVKESK. The CDR3 spans 12 residues. CDR3 coding DNA: TGTGCCTGCAGCCAAGTGCTAAATGAGCAGTTCTTC. It is translated as CACSQVLNEQFF.

This clonotype showed up just a few times. The gene calls are TRBV7-2 and TRBJ2-5; TRBD1 matches at 11 bases. The J call may not be correct, given that the DNA end is closer to TRBJ2-7. Germline V gives CDR1 SGHTA, CDR2 FQGNSA. This CDR3 has 15 residues. CDR3 in DNA: TGTGCCAGCAGCTCGGCGGGACAGGGGGTCTACGAGCAGTACTTC. Its translation: CASSSAGQGVYEQYF.

This clonotype was seen a handful of times. The V gene is TRBV10-3, the J gene TRBJ2-1, with 10 bases lining up with TRBD2. The V segment lost 7 bases and the J segment 11 bases; nucleotides outside the gene matches: 17. The germline V gene encodes CDR1 ENHRY and CDR2 SYGVKD. This CDR3 contains 16 residues. The CDR3 spells CAIKGDLSGRASQQFF. Written as DNA, the CDR3 is TGTGCCATCAAGGGGGATTTGAGCGGGAGGGCTTCACAGCAGTTCTTC.